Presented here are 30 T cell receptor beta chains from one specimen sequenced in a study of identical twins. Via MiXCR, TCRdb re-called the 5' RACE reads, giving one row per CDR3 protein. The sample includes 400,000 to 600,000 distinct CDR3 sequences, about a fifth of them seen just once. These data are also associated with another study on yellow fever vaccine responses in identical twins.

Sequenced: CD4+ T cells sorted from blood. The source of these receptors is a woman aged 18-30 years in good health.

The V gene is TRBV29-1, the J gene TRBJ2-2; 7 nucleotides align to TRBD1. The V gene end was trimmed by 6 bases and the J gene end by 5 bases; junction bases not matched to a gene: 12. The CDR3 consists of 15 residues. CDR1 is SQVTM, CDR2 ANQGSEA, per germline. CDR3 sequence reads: CSVSKDRVLTGELFF. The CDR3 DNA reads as TGCAGCGTCTCGAAAGACAGGGTTTTGACCGGGGAGCTGTTTTTT.

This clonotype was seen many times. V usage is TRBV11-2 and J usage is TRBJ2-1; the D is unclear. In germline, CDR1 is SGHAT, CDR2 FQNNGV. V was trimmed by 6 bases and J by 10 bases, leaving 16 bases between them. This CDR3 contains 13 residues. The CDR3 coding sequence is TGTGCCAGCAGTCAATCAGGCGGACGCGAGCAGTTCTTC. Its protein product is CASSQSGGREQFF.

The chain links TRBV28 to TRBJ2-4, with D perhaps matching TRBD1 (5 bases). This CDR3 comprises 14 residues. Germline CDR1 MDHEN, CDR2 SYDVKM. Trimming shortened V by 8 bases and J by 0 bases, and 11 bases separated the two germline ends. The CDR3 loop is CASWGSIAKNIQYF. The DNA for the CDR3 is TGTGCCAGCTGGGGCTCCATAGCCAAAAACATTCAGTACTTC.

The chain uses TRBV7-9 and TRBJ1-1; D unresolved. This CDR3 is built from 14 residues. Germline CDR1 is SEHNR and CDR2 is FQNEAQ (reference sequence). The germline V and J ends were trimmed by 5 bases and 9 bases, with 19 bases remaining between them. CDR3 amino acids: CASSHRVPPPKAFF. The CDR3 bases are TGTGCCAGCAGCCACCGGGTGCCCCCTCCTAAAGCTTTCTTT.

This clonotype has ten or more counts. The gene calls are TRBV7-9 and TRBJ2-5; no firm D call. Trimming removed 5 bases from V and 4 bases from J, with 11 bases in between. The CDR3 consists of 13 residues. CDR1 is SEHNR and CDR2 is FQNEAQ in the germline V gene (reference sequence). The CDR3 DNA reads TGTGCCAGCAGCCCAGGAGTAGCAGAGACCCAGTACTTC. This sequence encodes CASSPGVAETQYF.

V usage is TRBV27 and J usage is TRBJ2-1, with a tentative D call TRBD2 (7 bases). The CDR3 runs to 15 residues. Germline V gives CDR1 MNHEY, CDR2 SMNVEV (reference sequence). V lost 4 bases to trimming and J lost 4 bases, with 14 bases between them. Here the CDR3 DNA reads TGTGCCAGCAGTTGGGGGGGCGAGGGATACAATGAGCAGTTCTTC. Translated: CASSWGGEGYNEQFF.

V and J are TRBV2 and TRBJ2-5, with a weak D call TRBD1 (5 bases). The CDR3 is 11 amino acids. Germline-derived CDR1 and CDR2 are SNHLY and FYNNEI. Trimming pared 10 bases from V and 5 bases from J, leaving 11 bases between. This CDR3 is CATRVLETQYF. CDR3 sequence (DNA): TGTGCCACCAGGGTATTGGAGACCCAGTACTTC.

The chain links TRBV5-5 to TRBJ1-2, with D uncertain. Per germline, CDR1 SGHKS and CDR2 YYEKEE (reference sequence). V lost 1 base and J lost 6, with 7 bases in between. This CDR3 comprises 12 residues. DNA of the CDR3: TGTGCCAGCAGCTTGACCCTTGATGGCTACACCTTC. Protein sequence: CASSLTLDGYTF.

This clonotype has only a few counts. The CDR3 loop is CATSSSGGFPGELFF. The DNA of the CDR3 is TGTGCCACCAGCTCCTCTGGAGGCTTTCCCGGGGAGCTGTTTTTT. J is TRBJ2-2 and V is TRBV15, with D possibly matching TRBD2 (5 bases). Trimming cost V 5 bases and J 6 bases, with 16 bases left between them. There are 15 residues in the CDR3. The V gene's germline CDR1 is LNHNV and CDR2 YYDKDF (reference sequence).

The CDR3: CASIPGGSSYNEQFF. DNA of the CDR3: TGTGCCAGTATCCCTGGGGGGAGCTCCTACAATGAGCAGTTCTTC. The chain has TRBV19 and TRBJ2-1, with TRBD2 as a possible D gene (6 bases). The CDR3 runs 15 residues. Per germline, CDR1 LNHDA and CDR2 SQIVND (reference sequence). V was cut by 7 bases and J by 0 bases, with 13 bases left in between.

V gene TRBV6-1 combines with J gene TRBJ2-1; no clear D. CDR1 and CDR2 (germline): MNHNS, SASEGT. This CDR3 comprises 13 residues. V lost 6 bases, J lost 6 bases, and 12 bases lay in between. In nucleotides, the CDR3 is TGTGCCAGCAGAGTGGGGAACAGCAATGAGCAGTTCTTC. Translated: CASRVGNSNEQFF.

Here the CDR3 DNA reads TGTGCCACCAGCAAGGACAGGGGCTACTCTGGGGCCAACGTCCTGACTTTC. Encoded protein: CATSKDRGYSGANVLTF. The gene calls are TRBV15 and TRBJ2-6, with TRBD1 matching over 9 bases. CDR1 LNHNV and CDR2 YYDKDF come from the germline V gene (reference sequence). The CDR3 contains 17 residues. J was trimmed by 0 bases and V by 4 bases; bases with no gene match: 4.

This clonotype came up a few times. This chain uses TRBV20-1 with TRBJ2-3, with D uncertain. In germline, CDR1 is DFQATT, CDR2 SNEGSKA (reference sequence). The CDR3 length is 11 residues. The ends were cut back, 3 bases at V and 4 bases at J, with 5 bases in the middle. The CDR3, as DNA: TGCAGTGCTAGTGGGGCAGATACGCAGTATTTT. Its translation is CSASGADTQYF.

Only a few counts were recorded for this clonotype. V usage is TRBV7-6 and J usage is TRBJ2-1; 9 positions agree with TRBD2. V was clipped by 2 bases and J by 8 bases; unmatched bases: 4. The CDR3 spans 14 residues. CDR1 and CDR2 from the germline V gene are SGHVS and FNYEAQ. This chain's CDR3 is CASSLFSGSYEQFF. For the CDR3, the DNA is TGTGCCAGCAGCTTATTTAGCGGGAGTTATGAGCAGTTCTTC.

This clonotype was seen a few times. The CDR3 region is CSVGAGASTDTQYF. CDR3 nucleotide sequence: TGCAGCGTTGGGGCAGGGGCTAGCACAGATACGCAGTATTTT. This chain connects TRBV29-1 to TRBJ2-3; perhaps TRBD1 as D (6 bases). The CDR3 runs 14 residues. V was cut by 4 bases and J by 0 bases, with 11 bases left in between. Germline V gene data show CDR1 as SQVTM and CDR2 as ANQGSEA.

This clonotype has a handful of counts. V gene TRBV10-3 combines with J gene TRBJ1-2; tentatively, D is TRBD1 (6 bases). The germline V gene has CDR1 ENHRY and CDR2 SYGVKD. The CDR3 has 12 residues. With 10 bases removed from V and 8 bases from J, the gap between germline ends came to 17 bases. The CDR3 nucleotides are TGTGCCAACACACAGGGAACGGGGGGCTACACCTTC. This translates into CANTQGTGGYTF.

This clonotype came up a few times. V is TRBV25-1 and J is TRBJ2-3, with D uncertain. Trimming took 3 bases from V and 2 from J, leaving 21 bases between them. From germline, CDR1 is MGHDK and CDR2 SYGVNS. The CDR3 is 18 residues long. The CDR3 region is CASSDPRVADTPTDTQYF. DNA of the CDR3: TGTGCCAGCAGTGATCCCCGGGTGGCCGATACCCCCACAGATACGCAGTATTTT.

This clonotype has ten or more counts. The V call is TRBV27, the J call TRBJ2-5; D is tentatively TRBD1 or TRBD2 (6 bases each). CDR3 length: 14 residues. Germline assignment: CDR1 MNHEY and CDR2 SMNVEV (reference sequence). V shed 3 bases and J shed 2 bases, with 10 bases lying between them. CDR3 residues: CASSFWGAQETQYF. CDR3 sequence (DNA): TGTGCCAGCAGTTTCTGGGGGGCGCAAGAGACCCAGTACTTC.

CDR3 nucleotides: TGCGCCAGCAGCTTGGATAGTCAAGTCGAAAAACTGTTTTTT. This sequence encodes CASSLDSQVEKLFF. The rearrangement uses TRBV5-1 and TRBJ1-4; D uncertain. The CDR3 totals 14 residues. The ends were cut back, 0 bases at V and 8 bases at J, with 11 bases in the middle. The germline V gene encodes CDR1 SGHRS and CDR2 YFSETQ.

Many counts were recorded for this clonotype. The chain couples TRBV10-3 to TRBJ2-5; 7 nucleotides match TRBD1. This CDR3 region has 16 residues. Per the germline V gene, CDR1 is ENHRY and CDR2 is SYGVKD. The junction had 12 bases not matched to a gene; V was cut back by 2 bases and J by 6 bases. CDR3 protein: CAISEKGTAPGQTQYF. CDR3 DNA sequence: TGTGCCATCAGTGAGAAAGGGACAGCCCCCGGTCAGACCCAGTACTTC.

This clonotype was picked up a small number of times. CDR3 coding DNA: TGCGCCAGCAGCTTGGCAGCAGGGTCTAACACCGGGGAGCTGTTTTTT. This gives the protein CASSLAAGSNTGELFF. The chain is built from TRBV5-1 and TRBJ2-2, with D possibly TRBD1 on 5 matching bases. V was cut by 0 bases and J by 2 bases, with 11 bases left in between. Germline V gives CDR1 SGHRS, CDR2 YFSETQ. CDR3 size: 16 residues.

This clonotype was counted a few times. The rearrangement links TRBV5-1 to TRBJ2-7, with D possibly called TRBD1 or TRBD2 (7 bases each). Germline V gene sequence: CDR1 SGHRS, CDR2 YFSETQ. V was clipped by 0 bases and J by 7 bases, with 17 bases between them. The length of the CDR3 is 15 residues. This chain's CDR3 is CASSLAPGGAWEQYF. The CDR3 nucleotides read TGCGCCAGCAGCTTGGCTCCAGGGGGGGCCTGGGAGCAGTACTTC.

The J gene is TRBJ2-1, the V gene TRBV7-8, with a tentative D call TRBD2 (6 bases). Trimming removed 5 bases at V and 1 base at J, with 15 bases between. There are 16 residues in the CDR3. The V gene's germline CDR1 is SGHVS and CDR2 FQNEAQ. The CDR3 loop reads CASSPRDGRSYNEQFF. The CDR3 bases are TGTGCCAGCAGCCCCCGGGACGGGAGATCCTACAATGAGCAGTTCTTC.

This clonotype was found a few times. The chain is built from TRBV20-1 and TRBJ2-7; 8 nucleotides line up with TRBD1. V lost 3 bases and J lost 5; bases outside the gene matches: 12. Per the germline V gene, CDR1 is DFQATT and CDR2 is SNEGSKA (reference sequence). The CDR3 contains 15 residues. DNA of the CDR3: TGCAGTGCTAGCCGAACCGGACAGGGTAGTGACGAGCAGTACTTC. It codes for CSASRTGQGSDEQYF.

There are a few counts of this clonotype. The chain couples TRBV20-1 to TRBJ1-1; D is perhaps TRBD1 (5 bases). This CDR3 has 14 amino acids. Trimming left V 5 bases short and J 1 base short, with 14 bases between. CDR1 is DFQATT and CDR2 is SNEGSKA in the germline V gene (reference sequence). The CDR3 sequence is CSAQRLGGNTEAFF. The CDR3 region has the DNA TGCAGTGCTCAAAGGTTGGGGGGGAACACTGAAGCTTTCTTT.

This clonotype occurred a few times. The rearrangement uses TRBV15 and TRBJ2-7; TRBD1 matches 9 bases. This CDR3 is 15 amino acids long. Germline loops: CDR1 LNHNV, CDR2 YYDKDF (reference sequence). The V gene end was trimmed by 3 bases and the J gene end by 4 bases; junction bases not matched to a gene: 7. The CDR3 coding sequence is TGTGCCACCAGCAGGGATGGGACAGGGTTTTACGAGCAGTACGTC. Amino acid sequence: CATSRDGTGFYEQYV.

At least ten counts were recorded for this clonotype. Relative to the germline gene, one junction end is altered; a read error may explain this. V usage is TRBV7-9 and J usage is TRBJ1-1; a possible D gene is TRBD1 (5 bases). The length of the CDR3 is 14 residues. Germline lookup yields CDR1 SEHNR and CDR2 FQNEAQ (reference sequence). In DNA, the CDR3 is TGCGCCAGCAGCTTGGCAGGGTTGAACACTGAAGCTTTCTTT. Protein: CASSLAGLNTEAFF.

The CDR3 DNA sequence: TGTGCCAGCAGTCCCAACAGGGTCTCGGCTGAAGCTTTCTTT. It codes for CASSPNRVSAEAFF. This sequence joins TRBV12-3 or TRBV12-4 and TRBJ1-1; TRBD1 might be the D (6 bases). The CDR3 extends over 14 amino acids. V dropped 5 bases and J dropped 6 bases, with 16 bases sitting between them.

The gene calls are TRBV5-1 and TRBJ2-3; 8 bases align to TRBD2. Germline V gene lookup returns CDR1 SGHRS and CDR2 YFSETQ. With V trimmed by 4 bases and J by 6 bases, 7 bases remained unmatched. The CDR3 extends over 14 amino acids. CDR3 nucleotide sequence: TGCGCCAGCAGCCGCGAGCGGGGGTTGGATACGCAGTATTTT. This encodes CASSRERGLDTQYF.

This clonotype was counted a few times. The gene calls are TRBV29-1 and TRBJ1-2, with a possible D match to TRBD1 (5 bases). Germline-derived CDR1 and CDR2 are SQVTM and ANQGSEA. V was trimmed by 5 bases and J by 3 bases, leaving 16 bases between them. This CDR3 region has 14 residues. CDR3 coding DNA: TGCAGCGTTTTAACCCGCCTAGGGGACTATGGCTACACCTTC. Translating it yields CSVLTRLGDYGYTF.